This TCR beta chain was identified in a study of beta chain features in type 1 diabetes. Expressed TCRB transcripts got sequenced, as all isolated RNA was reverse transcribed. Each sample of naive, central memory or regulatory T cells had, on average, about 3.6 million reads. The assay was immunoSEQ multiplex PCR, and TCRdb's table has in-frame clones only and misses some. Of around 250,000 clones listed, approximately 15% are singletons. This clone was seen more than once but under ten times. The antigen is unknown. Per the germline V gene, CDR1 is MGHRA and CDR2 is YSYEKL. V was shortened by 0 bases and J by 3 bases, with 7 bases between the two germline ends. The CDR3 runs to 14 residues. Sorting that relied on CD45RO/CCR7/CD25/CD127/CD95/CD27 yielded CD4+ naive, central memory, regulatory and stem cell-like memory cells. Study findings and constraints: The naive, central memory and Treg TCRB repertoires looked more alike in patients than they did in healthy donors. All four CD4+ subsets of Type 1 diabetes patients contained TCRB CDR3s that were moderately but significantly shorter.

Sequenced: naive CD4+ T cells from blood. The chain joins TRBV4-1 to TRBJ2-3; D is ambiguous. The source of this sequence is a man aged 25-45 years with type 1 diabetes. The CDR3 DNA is TGCGCCAGCAGCCAAGACCAGACTACAGATACGCAGTATTTT. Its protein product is CASSQDQTTDTQYF.